One T cell receptor beta chain is described in this entry. This specimen belongs to a study of blood T cell repertoires in COVID-19. The wider study: From the United States, Italy and Spain came samples of acute and convalescent COVID-19. The cDNA or gDNA used as material had been derived from T cells, B-cell-depleted T cells, or PBMCs.

Authors' processing steps: Cell counts per sample came from amplifying reference gene primers. The method was immunoSEQ multiplex PCR; TCRdb's version includes in-frame clones alone and lacks a portion of them. Clone size and the V and J calls come from that table; the DNA yielded D and trimming. The sample has tens of thousands of clones; approximately 95% are singletons. With 1 base clipped from V and 11 bases from J, the junction kept 2 bases outside the gene matches. The CDR3 length is 11 residues. Germline CDR1 is GTSNPN and CDR2 is SVGIG (reference sequence). The chain is built from TRBV30 and TRBJ1-1; 9 positions match TRBD1. The sequence was collected from a male donor with active COVID-19. Material for sequencing was peripheral blood. The DNA of the CDR3 is TGTGCCTGGAGTGCGACAGGGGGGGCTTTCTTT. This gives the protein CAWSATGGAFF.